A single sample gave rise to the 31 T cell receptor beta chains below, sequenced in a study of control samples from healthy donors and cancer patients. Produced via immunoSEQ multiplex PCR; TCRdb's table is partial and in-frame only. Of 150,000 to 200,000 clones in the sample, roughly 91% were seen once. The sequenced sample consisted of blood. The receptors were sampled from a woman in her twenties or thirties in good health.

A single count supports this clone. The chain uses TRBV5-1 and TRBJ2-7; 7 bases match TRBD1. V was clipped by 5 bases and J by 0 bases; unmatched bases: 11. The CDR3 totals 16 residues. The germline CDR1 and CDR2 sequences are SGHRS and YFSETQ. CDR3 in amino acids: CASSAIDRVNSYEQYF. CDR3 DNA sequence: TGCGCCAGCAGTGCTATCGACAGGGTAAACTCCTACGAGCAGTACTTC.

The chain is built from TRBV6-1 and TRBJ1-6, with 8 bases fitting TRBD1. The CDR3 is 15 amino acids. In germline, CDR1 is MNHNS, CDR2 SASEGT. The ends lost 6 bases at V and 10 bases at J; junction bases unmatched: 11. CDR3: CASSLRQGQESPLHF. The CDR3 bases are TGTGCCAGCAGCCTCCGACAGGGACAGGAGTCACCCCTCCACTTT.

Notes on this clone: Other DNA sequences from this sample encode an identical CDR3 as well. The V call is TRBV6-1, the J call TRBJ2-7; 10 bases map to TRBD1. Per germline, CDR1 MNHNS and CDR2 SASEGT. The CDR3 covers 15 residues. Germline trimming cut 1 base from V and 2 bases from J; bases unmatched to any gene: 2. The CDR3 sequence is CASSEEGTGAYEQYF. The DNA for the CDR3 is TGTGCCAGCAGTGAAGAGGGGACAGGGGCCTACGAGCAGTACTTC.

The chain is built from TRBV7-2 and TRBJ1-5; D not certain. The CDR3 runs 14 residues. Germline lookup yields CDR1 SGHTA and CDR2 FQGNSA. Trimming removed 1 base from V and 3 bases from J, with 7 bases in between. CDR3 amino acids: CASSLEGDNQPQHF. DNA for the CDR3: TGTGCCAGCAGCTTAGAAGGCGACAATCAGCCCCAGCATTTT.

The chain couples TRBV28 to TRBJ2-2; D is possibly TRBD2 (6 bases). V was trimmed by 1 base and J by 6 bases, leaving 12 bases between them. This CDR3 region has 15 residues. CDR1 is MDHEN, CDR2 SYDVKM, per germline. This CDR3 is CASSLSEGGAGELFF. CDR3 bases: TGTGCCAGCAGTTTATCGGAGGGAGGTGCCGGGGAGCTGTTTTTT.

The rearrangement joins TRBV5-1 to TRBJ1-1; D call uncertain. CDR3 size: 13 residues. CDR1 SGHRS and CDR2 YFSETQ come from the germline V gene. The V and J ends lost 3 bases and 1 base respectively, with 7 bases between them. The CDR3 sequence is CASSSRRNTEAFF. The CDR3 coding sequence is TGCGCCAGCAGCTCCCGACGGAACACTGAAGCTTTCTTT. Supplemented by reference TRBV5-1 and TRBJ1-1, the full variable domain reads KAGVTQTPRYLIKTRGQQVTLSCSPISGHRSVSWYQQTPGQGLQFLFEYFSETQRNKGNFPGRFSGRQFSNSRSEMNVSTLELGDSALYLCASSSRRNTEAFFGQGTRLTVV.

J is TRBJ2-3 and V is TRBV24-1, with 12 bases fitting TRBD2. Germline CDR1 KGHDR, CDR2 SFDVKD. The CDR3 length is 17 residues. V lost 4 bases, J lost 2 bases, and 6 bases stayed unmatched. CDR3 DNA sequence: TGTGCCACCAGTGACCCTACTAGCGGGGGGCCCACAGATACGCAGTATTTT. It codes for CATSDPTSGGPTDTQYF.

This clone has only one observation. The rearrangement links TRBV6-5 to TRBJ1-3; the D is unclear. With 2 bases removed from V and 1 base from J, the gap between germline ends came to 9 bases. The V gene's germline CDR1 is MNHEY and CDR2 SVGAGI. The length of the CDR3 is 15 residues. Written as DNA, the CDR3 is TGTGCCAGCAGTTACAGAGGAGTATCTGGAAACACCATATATTTT. It yields the protein CASSYRGVSGNTIYF.

V and J are TRBV19 and TRBJ1-1, with TRBD1 identical over 8 bases. Germline CDR1 LNHDA, CDR2 SQIVND (reference sequence). Unmatched junction bases numbered 5, after V lost 4 bases and J lost 4 bases. CDR3 size: 14 residues. The CDR3 bases are TGTGCCAGTAGTACGACAGGGGTTGGCACTGAAGCTTTCTTT. Translated, it gives CASSTTGVGTEAFF.

The J gene is TRBJ1-1, the V gene TRBV28, with 8 bases fitting TRBD1. This CDR3 comprises 14 residues. Germline V lookup: CDR1 MDHEN, CDR2 SYDVKM. Trimming cost V 8 bases and J 5 bases; bases outside gene matches: 10. DNA for the CDR3: TGTGCCAGCCGAACAGGGGGGACCCCTACTGAAGCTTTCTTT. As protein: CASRTGGTPTEAFF.

As regards this clone: Other DNA variants within this sample encode the same CDR3. This sequence joins TRBV7-2 and TRBJ1-5; possible D gene TRBD1, 5 bases. The CDR3 length is 13 residues. The germline CDR1 and CDR2 sequences are SGHTA and FQGNSA. V was trimmed by 5 bases and J by 1 base, leaving 6 bases between them. The chain's CDR3 is CASSRDSNQPQHF. The DNA of the CDR3 is TGTGCCAGCAGCCGGGACAGCAATCAGCCCCAGCATTTT.

The chain links TRBV7-3 to TRBJ2-1; TRBD2 matches 13 bases. From germline, CDR1 is SGHTA and CDR2 FQGTGA. Trimming removed 4 bases from V and 8 bases from J; junction bases left unmatched: 5. This CDR3 spans 15 amino acids. Written as DNA, the CDR3 is TGTGCCAGCAGCTCCCGGACTAGCGGGAGAGATGAGCAGTTCTTC. As protein: CASSSRTSGRDEQFF.

The V and J genes are TRBV7-9 and TRBJ2-1; TRBD2 aligns across 9 bases. After removal of 2 bases from V and 8 bases from J, the junction contained 7 bases not matched to a gene. Germline V gene data show CDR1 as SEHNR and CDR2 as FQNEAQ (reference sequence). This CDR3 comprises 15 residues. CDR3 loop: CASSLISSGVYEQFF. CDR3 in DNA: TGTGCCAGCAGCTTAATTTCTAGCGGGGTATATGAGCAGTTCTTC.

This chain connects TRBV5-4 to TRBJ2-2; 8 positions match TRBD1. The CDR3 has 15 amino acids. The germline CDR1 and CDR2 sequences are SGHNT and YYREEE (reference sequence). Trimming took 4 bases from V and 3 from J; bases not matched to a gene: 5. The CDR3 region has the DNA TGTGCCAGCAGCCCGGGACAGGCGTACACCGGGGAGCTGTTTTTT. This codes for CASSPGQAYTGELFF.

The chain couples TRBV5-5 to TRBJ1-2, with 12 bases lining up with TRBD1. CDR3 size: 15 residues. Germline V CDR1 and CDR2: SGHKS, YYEKEE (reference sequence). The V segment lost 3 bases and the J segment 3 bases; nucleotides outside the gene matches: 3. CDR3 coding DNA: TGTGCCAGCAGCTGGGGACAGGGGGCTGACTATGGCTACACCTTC. Its translation: CASSWGQGADYGYTF.

The chain links TRBV7-2 to TRBJ1-2; 8 nucleotides agree with TRBD1. Germline loops: CDR1 SGHTA, CDR2 FQGNSA. CDR3 length equals 14 residues. Trimming took 4 bases from V and 5 from J; bases not matched to a gene: 6. The CDR3 protein is CASSYTGGVYGYTF. CDR3 nucleotides: TGTGCCAGCAGCTATACAGGGGGAGTGTATGGCTACACCTTC.

This chain links TRBV2 with TRBJ2-7; no firm D call. This CDR3 is 12 amino acids long. CDR1 is SNHLY and CDR2 is FYNNEI in the germline V gene. Trimming cost V 4 bases and J 3 bases, with 7 bases left between them. The CDR3 DNA reads TGTGCCAGCAGTGGTTACGGCTACGAGCAGTACTTC. Translated: CASSGYGYEQYF.

Regarding this clone: It may be a read error: a sequence one base away is much more abundant. The V gene is TRBV6-2 or TRBV6-3, the J gene TRBJ2-3, with 9 bases that match TRBD2. Trimming cost V 2 bases and J 4 bases; bases outside gene matches: 1. In germline, CDR1 is MNHEY, CDR2 SVGEGT. The CDR3 has 14 residues. CDR3 protein: CASSYGTSSDTQYF. The DNA for the CDR3 is TGTGCCAGCAGTTACGGGACTAGCTCAGATACGCAGTATTTT.

This rearrangement joins TRBV10-3 to TRBJ2-3, with 7 bases fitting TRBD1. The ends lost 8 bases at V and 0 bases at J; junction bases unmatched: 5. The CDR3 consists of 14 residues. Looked up from germline, CDR1 is ENHRY and CDR2 is SYGVKD. CDR3 sequence: CAIGTAPSTDTQYF. In nucleotides, the CDR3 is TGTGCCATCGGGACAGCCCCTAGCACAGATACGCAGTATTTT.

The rearrangement links TRBV6-6 to TRBJ2-7; TRBD2 agrees at 7 bases. With 5 bases clipped from V and 4 bases from J, the junction kept 5 bases outside the gene matches. The germline gives CDR1 MNHNY, CDR2 SVGAGI (reference sequence). The CDR3 has 13 amino acids. CDR3 loop: CASSTGGGYEQYF. CDR3 DNA sequence: TGTGCCAGCAGTACGGGGGGTGGTTACGAGCAGTACTTC.

The chain uses TRBV3-1 (or the pseudogene TRBV3-2) and TRBJ1-4; D gene ambiguous. Germline CDR1 LGHDT, CDR2 YNNKEL (reference sequence). Trimming left V 1 base short and J 7 bases short, with 10 bases between. The CDR3 spans 14 residues. The CDR3 reads CASSQGGSGEKLFF. CDR3 DNA sequence: TGTGCCAGCAGCCAAGGGGGATCGGGTGAAAAACTGTTTTTT.

This sequence joins TRBV28 and TRBJ1-6, with a tentative D call TRBD1 (5 bases). This CDR3 contains 14 residues. CDR1 and CDR2 from the germline V gene are MDHEN and SYDVKM. V was cut by 2 bases and J by 7 bases, with 9 bases left in between. The CDR3 sequence is CASSLDSGNSPLHF. The CDR3 region has the DNA TGTGCCAGCAGTTTAGATTCAGGGAATTCACCCCTCCACTTT.

The V and J genes are TRBV7-6 and TRBJ2-5, with 9 positions matching TRBD2. The CDR3 is 15 amino acids. With 1 base clipped from V and 5 bases from J, the junction kept 5 bases outside the gene matches. Germline V lookup: CDR1 SGHVS, CDR2 FNYEAQ. The CDR3 region has the DNA TGTGCCAGCAGCTTAGGGCGCGGGGGGGCGGAGACCCAGTACTTC. Translating gives CASSLGRGGAETQYF.

V is TRBV7-2 and J is TRBJ1-2; D unresolved. Per germline, CDR1 SGHTA and CDR2 FQGNSA. Trimming stripped 0 bases from V and 0 bases from J, with 8 bases between. The CDR3 is made up of 15 amino acids. The CDR3 DNA sequence: TGTGCCAGCAGCTTAGCGGGCAGTTCTAACTATGGCTACACCTTC. It translates to CASSLAGSSNYGYTF.

The CDR3 DNA reads as TGTGCCAGCAGCTTGGTAGCAGGGACAGGGGTCAGCTACACCTTC. It specifies CASSLVAGTGVSYTF. The V and J genes are TRBV5-5 and TRBJ1-2; TRBD1 matches 10 bases. The CDR3 spans 15 residues. CDR1 and CDR2 from the germline V gene are SGHKS and YYEKEE (reference sequence). Trimming at V came to 0 bases and at J to 9 bases, leaving 8 bases not matched to a gene.

This chain's CDR3 is CASSLTLAVGTGELFF. CDR3 sequence (DNA): TGTGCCAGCAGCTTGACGCTAGCGGTAGGCACCGGGGAGCTGTTTTTT. The gene calls are TRBV5-8 and TRBJ2-2, with 7 positions matching TRBD2. The CDR3 is made up of 16 amino acids. V shed 1 base and J 4 bases; nucleotides not matched to a gene: 7. CDR1 is SGHTS, CDR2 YDEGEE, per germline.

This clone was seen only once. V is TRBV5-1 and J is TRBJ2-3; D is uncertain. V lost 4 bases to trimming and J lost 4 bases, with 13 bases between them. Germline V CDR1 and CDR2: SGHRS, YFSETQ. This CDR3 is built from 14 residues. The CDR3 sequence is CASSTPPRSDTQYF. CDR3 DNA sequence: TGCGCCAGCAGCACCCCCCCTAGGTCAGATACGCAGTATTTT.

This chain connects TRBV4-3 to TRBJ1-3; D remains unclear. V was trimmed by 0 bases and J by 7 bases, leaving 7 bases between them. CDR3 length: 13 amino acids. The germline CDR1 and CDR2 sequences are LGHNA and YSLEER. In nucleotides, the CDR3 is TGCGCCAGCAGCCAAGATCTAAGGAACACCATATATTTT. This encodes CASSQDLRNTIYF.

This sequence joins TRBV9 and TRBJ1-2; 9 nucleotides agree with TRBD1. This CDR3 spans 14 amino acids. V dropped 0 bases and J dropped 7; count of bases not matched to a gene: 4. The germline CDR1 and CDR2 sequences are SGDLS and YYNGEE. The CDR3, as DNA: TGTGCCAGCAGCGTAGTCGGGACAGGGCTTGGCTACACCTTC. Protein product: CASSVVGTGLGYTF. Full variable domain (outside the CDR3, taken from reference TRBV9 and TRBJ1-2): DSGVTQTPKHLITATGQRVTLRCSPRSGDLSVYWYQQSLDQGLQFLIQYYNGEERAKGNILERFSAQQFPDLHSELNLSSLELGDSALYFCASSVVGTGLGYTFGSGTRLTVV.

The genes are TRBV19 and TRBJ1-1; 12 bases fit TRBD1. Trimming at V came to 4 bases and at J to 4 bases, leaving 1 base not matched to a gene. Germline lookup yields CDR1 LNHDA and CDR2 SQIVND (reference sequence). The CDR3 contains 14 residues. Here the CDR3 DNA reads TGTGCCAGTAGTACGGGACAGGGGGCCACTGAAGCTTTCTTT. It encodes CASSTGQGATEAFF.

This chain connects TRBV5-6 to TRBJ2-3; 11 bases match TRBD2. Unmatched junction bases numbered 6, after V lost 4 bases and J lost 2 bases. Germline loops: CDR1 SGHDT, CDR2 YYEEEE. The CDR3 contains 16 residues. CDR3 sequence: CASSPPSGRYTDTQYF. The CDR3 DNA reads as TGTGCCAGCAGCCCGCCTAGCGGGAGGTACACAGATACGCAGTATTTT.